Listed below are T cell receptor beta chains from one sample, sequenced in a study of blood T cell repertoires in COVID-19. Data came from immunoSEQ multiplex PCR; TCRdb stores just in-frame clones and leaves some out. The repertoire holds 180,000 or so clones, with roughly 88% as singletons. The material sequenced was PBMCs or T cells enriched from blood (not recorded which). The receptors here all came from a woman in her sixties who had recovered from COVID-19. Both conserved end residues are part of each CDR3.

length | J | V | CDR3
16 | TRBJ2-3 | TRBV2 | CASSAQLAGSTDTQYF
15 | TRBJ1-1 | TRBV2 | CASSERGRVNTEAFF
13 | TRBJ2-3 | TRBV2 | CASSESGQGARYF
15 | TRBJ2-7 | TRBV9 | CASSPTGTGGSEQYF
13 | TRBJ1-4 | TRBV5-1 | CASSGQGHEKLFF
15 | TRBJ2-2 | TRBV30 | CAWRSGYANTGELFF
15 | TRBJ2-2 | TRBV5-1 | CASSRQVTNTGELFF
15 | TRBJ2-7 | TRBV7-9 | CASSLGVAGPSEQYF
14 | TRBJ1-2 | TRBV5-4 | CASSLDSPIYGYTF
15 | TRBJ2-3 | TRBV3-1/TRBV3-2 | CASSQESTGTDTQYF
12 | TRBJ2-7 | TRBV3-1/TRBV3-2 | CASSQVHYEQYF
15 | TRBJ2-1 | TRBV3-1/TRBV3-2 | CASSQGVTSGLGQFF
14 | TRBJ2-3 | TRBV6-5 | CASSSTGGAPTQYF
15 | TRBJ1-2 | TRBV9 | CASSLTRGSGYGYTF
13 | TRBJ1-1 | TRBV27 | CASSLWQGLEAFF
13 | TRBJ1-1 | TRBV6-5 | CASSQPGTGGAFF
12 | TRBJ1-6 | TRBV6-5 | CASSGQASPLHF
16 | TRBJ1-5 | TRBV19 | CASKERGRGSNQPQHF
12 | TRBJ2-7 | TRBV2 | CASRDRGYEQYF
13 | TRBJ2-2 | TRBV19 | CASSFNRDGELFF
17 | TRBJ2-6 | TRBV7-3 | CASSFASIGSGANVLTF
15 | TRBJ1-1 | TRBV4-2 | CASSQDPTGNTEAFF
13 | TRBJ1-5 | TRBV2 | CASSGTVPLPQHF
14 | TRBJ1-1 | TRBV30 | CAWSVMSSVPGAFF
13 | TRBJ1-1 | TRBV19 | CASSRTVNTEAFF
15 | TRBJ2-1 | TRBV7-2 | CASSLTGRYYNEQFF
17 | TRBJ2-5 | TRBV5-1 | CASSSRWTSGGGETQYF
16 | TRBJ2-3 | TRBV6-2/TRBV6-3 | CASSTNSGRAGDTQYF
13 | TRBJ2-7 | TRBV28 | CASSYGGSYEQYF
14 | TRBJ1-4 | TRBV7-9 | CASSSEVAGRKLFF
15 | TRBJ2-7 | TRBV28 | CASSSETGRAYEQYF
14 | TRBJ2-1 | TRBV30 | CACARLAGNNEQFF
14 | TRBJ2-5 | TRBV29-1 | CSAQEGLGGETQYF
14 | TRBJ1-6 | TRBV5-1 | CASSSQTANSPLHF
13 | TRBJ1-5 | TRBV2 | CASREQVGQPQHF
16 | TRBJ2-1 | TRBV7-9 | CASSWELGSSYNEQFF
15 | TRBJ2-7 | TRBV18 | CASSPIPGQGNEQYF
15 | TRBJ2-7 | TRBV4-2 | CASSRGTSGTYEQYF
17 | TRBJ2-3 | TRBV27 | CASSRLTSGGSGDTQYF
13 | TRBJ1-2 | TRBV30 | CAWSVSQNYGYTF
15 | TRBJ1-3 | TRBV28 | CASRPQGAFGNTIYF
14 | TRBJ1-2 | TRBV19 | CASSIGGAPGGYTF
12 | TRBJ1-5 | TRBV2 | CASRSGDQPQHF
14 | TRBJ1-1 | TRBV5-1 | CASSFADSTTEAFF
15 | TRBJ2-7 | TRBV3-1/TRBV3-2 | CASSQEGGYSYEQYF
19 | TRBJ2-1 | TRBV4-2 | CASSQVLAGGPEAYNEQFF
15 | TRBJ1-1 | TRBV4-1 | CASSQEDVTLAPGAF
12 | TRBJ1-1 | TRBV7-9 | CASSLEGNYAFF